Included here is one TCR beta chain sequence, with context. Its target is not known. Germline V gives CDR1 GTSNPN, CDR2 SVGIG (reference sequence). Trimming left V 1 base short and J 0 bases short, with 8 bases between. The CDR3 runs to 14 residues. The protocol was immunoSEQ multiplex PCR, while the TCRdb copy is restricted to in-frame clones and leaves out a portion. The sample records approximately 35,000 clones, roughly 89% being singletons. This sample stems from a study of regulatory dendritic cells for organ transplantation. Study-level points and caveats: Considerable individual heterogeneity was seen in alloreactive memory CD8+ T cells.

The J gene is TRBJ2-3, the V gene TRBV30; D might be TRBD2 (5 bases). The receptor's source is a human donor in good health. Sequencing was carried out using naive CD4+ T cells from blood. The subset was: CD45RA+ naive T cells. The CDR3 protein is CAWSGLLSTDTQYF. The CDR3 DNA follows: TGTGCCTGGAGTGGACTACTTAGCACAGATACGCAGTATTTT. Variable domain in full (rest from reference TRBV30 and TRBJ2-3): SQTIHQWPATLVQPVGSPLSLECTVEGTSNPNLYWYRQAAGRGLQLLFYSVGIGQISSEVPQNLSASRPQDRQFILSSKKLLLSDSGFYLCAWSGLLSTDTQYFGPGTRLTVL.